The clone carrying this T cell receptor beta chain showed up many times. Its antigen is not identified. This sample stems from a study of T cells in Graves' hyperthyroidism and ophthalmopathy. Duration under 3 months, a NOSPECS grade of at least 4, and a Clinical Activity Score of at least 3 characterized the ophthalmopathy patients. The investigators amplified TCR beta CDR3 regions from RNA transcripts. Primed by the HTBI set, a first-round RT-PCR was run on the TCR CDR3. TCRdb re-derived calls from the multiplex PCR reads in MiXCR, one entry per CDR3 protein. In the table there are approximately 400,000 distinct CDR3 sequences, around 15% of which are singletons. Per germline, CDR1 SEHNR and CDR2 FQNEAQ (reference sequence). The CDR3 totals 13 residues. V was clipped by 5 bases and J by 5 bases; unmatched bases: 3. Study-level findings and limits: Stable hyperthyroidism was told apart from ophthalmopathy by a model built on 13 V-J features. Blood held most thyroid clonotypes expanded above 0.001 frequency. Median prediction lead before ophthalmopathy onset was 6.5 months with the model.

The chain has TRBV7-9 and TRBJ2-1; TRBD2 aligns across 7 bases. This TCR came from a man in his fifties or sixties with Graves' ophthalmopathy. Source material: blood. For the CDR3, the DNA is TGTGCCAGCAGCATCAGCGGGGACAATGAGCAGTTCTTC. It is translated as CASSISGDNEQFF.